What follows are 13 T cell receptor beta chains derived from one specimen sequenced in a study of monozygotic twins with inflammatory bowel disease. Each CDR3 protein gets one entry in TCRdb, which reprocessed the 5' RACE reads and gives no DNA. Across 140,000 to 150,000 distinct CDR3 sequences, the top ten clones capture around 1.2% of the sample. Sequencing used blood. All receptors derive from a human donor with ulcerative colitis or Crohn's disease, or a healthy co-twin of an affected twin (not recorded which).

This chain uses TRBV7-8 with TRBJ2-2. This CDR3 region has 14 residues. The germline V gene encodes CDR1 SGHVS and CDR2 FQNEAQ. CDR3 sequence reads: CASSLVGGAGELFF.

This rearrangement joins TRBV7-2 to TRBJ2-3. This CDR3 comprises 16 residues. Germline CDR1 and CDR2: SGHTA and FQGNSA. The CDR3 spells CASSLVMAFMGDTQYF.

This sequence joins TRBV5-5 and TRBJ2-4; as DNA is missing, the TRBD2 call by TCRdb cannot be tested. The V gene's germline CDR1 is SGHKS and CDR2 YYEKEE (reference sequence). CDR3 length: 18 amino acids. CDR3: CASTPGAGGFFTKNIQYF.

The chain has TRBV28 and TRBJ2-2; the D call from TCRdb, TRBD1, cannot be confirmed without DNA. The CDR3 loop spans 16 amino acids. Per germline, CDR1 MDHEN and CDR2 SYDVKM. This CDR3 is CASKDAGTHNTGELFF.

CDR3: CASSVHPVSNTEAFF. The chain employs TRBV9 and TRBJ1-1. This CDR3 comprises 15 residues. The germline V gene has CDR1 SGDLS and CDR2 YYNGEE. The full variable domain, in which reference TRBV9 and TRBJ1-1 provide the parts outside the CDR3, is DSGVTQTPKHLITATGQRVTLRCSPRSGDLSVYWYQQSLDQGLQFLIQYYNGEERAKGNILERFSAQQFPDLHSELNLSSLELGDSALYFCASSVHPVSNTEAFFGQGTRLTVV.

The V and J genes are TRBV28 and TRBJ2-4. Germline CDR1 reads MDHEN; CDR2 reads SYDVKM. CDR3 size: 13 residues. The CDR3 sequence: CASSLLAKNIQYF.

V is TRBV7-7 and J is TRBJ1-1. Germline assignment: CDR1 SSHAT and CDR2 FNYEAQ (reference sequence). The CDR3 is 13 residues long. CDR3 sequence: CASSLDLNTEAFF.

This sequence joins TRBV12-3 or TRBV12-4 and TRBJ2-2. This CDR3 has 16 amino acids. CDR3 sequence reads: CASSFQDERFPGELFF.

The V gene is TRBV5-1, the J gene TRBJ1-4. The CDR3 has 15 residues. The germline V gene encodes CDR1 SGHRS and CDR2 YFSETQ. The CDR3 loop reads CASSTSTATNEKLFF.

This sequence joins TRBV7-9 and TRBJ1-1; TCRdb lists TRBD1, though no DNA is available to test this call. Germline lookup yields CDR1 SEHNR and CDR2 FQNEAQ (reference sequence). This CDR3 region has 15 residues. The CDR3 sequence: CASSLEGVGNTEAFF.

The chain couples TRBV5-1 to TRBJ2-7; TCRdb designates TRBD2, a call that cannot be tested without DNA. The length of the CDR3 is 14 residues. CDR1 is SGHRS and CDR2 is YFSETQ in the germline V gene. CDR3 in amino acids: CASSPGGGPYEQYF.

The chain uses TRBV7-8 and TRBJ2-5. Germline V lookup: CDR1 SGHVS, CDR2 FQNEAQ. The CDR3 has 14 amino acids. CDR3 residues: CASSFRHNQETQYF.

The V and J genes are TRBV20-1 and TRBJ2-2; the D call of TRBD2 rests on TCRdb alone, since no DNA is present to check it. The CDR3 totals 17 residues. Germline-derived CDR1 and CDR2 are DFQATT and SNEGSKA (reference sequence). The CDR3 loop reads CSARDPTSGRAYGELFF.